The clone carrying this TCR beta chain was found many times. TCRdb re-analysed the 5' RACE reads in MiXCR, keeping a single row per CDR3 protein. The sample consists of some 230,000 distinct CDR3 sequences, 5.5% to 7.5% of them appearing once. The CDR3 extends over 16 amino acids. The ends lost 0 bases at V and 3 bases at J; junction bases unmatched: 7. Germline V CDR1 and CDR2: SGHRS, YFSETQ. The data originate from a study of identical twins. The sample was also reused in another study, on T cells expressing NK-cell markers. That work contributes: The TCR beta repertoires originated in sorted CD3+CD56+NKG2C+, CD3+CD56+NKG2C- and CD3+CD56-NKG2C+ T cells. Each of six donors carried dominant NKG2C+ clonotypes accounting for about 1.0-8% of CD8+ T cells.

Sequenced material: CD8+ T cells sorted from blood. The chain couples TRBV5-1 to TRBJ2-7, with 9 positions matching TRBD2. This clonotype originated in a woman under 30 in good health. CDR3 sequence reads: CASSLVTSGSHYEQYF. The CDR3 region has the DNA TGCGCCAGCAGCTTGGTGACTAGCGGCTCCCACTACGAGCAGTACTTC. Full variable domain (missing parts from reference TRBV5-1 and TRBJ2-7): KAGVTQTPRYLIKTRGQQVTLSCSPISGHRSVSWYQQTPGQGLQFLFEYFSETQRNKGNFPGRFSGRQFSNSRSEMNVSTLELGDSALYLCASSLVTSGSHYEQYFGPGTRLTVT.